One and the same sample provided the 20 T cell receptor beta chains below, sequenced in a study of blood T cell repertoires in COVID-19. Clones were read by immunoSEQ multiplex PCR, and TCRdb kept only the in-frame ones, dropping some. The profile shows tens of thousands of clones, around nine tenths of them singletons. Sequenced input: peripheral blood. These receptors came from a human donor in a cohort sampled during active COVID-19.

The count of this clone is one. The gene calls are TRBV12-3 or TRBV12-4 and TRBJ2-2; D possibly corresponds to TRBD1 (6 bases). This CDR3 has 13 amino acids. The V end was cut by 5 bases, the J end by 6 bases, with 10 bases between. The chain's CDR3 is CASSGTGSGELFF. The CDR3 DNA sequence: TGTGCCAGCAGTGGAACAGGGTCCGGGGAGCTGTTTTTT.

V and J are TRBV28 and TRBJ1-2; TRBD1 aligns across 7 bases. CDR3 length equals 13 residues. Trimming cost V 8 bases and J 6 bases; bases outside gene matches: 9. CDR1 is MDHEN, CDR2 SYDVKM, per germline. The CDR3 nucleotides are TGTGCCAGCGCCGCAGGGGGTTGGAATGGCTACACCTTC. This gives the protein CASAAGGWNGYTF.

This chain connects TRBV24-1 to TRBJ1-5; maybe TRBD1 (5 bases). The CDR3 extends over 14 amino acids. Trimming shortened V by 5 bases and J by 7 bases, and 14 bases separated the two germline ends. CDR1 is KGHDR and CDR2 is SFDVKD in the germline V gene. In DNA form, the CDR3 reads TGTGCCACCAGTGGGACGCCTAAGGGGCAGCCCCAGCATTTT. Protein sequence: CATSGTPKGQPQHF.

This rearrangement joins TRBV6-5 to TRBJ1-5, with a weak D call TRBD1 (6 bases). CDR1 and CDR2 from the germline V gene are MNHEY and SVGAGI. Trimming shortened V by 6 bases and J by 4 bases, and 10 bases separated the two germline ends. The CDR3 has 13 amino acids. This CDR3 reads CASRQGLNQPQHF. The CDR3 nucleotides are TGTGCCAGCAGACAGGGTTTAAATCAGCCCCAGCATTTT.

The CDR3 spells CASSLVAGGRTDTQYF. The CDR3 nucleotides are TGTGCCAGCAGCTTGGTAGCGGGGGGGAGAACAGATACGCAGTATTTT. V and J are TRBV5-4 and TRBJ2-3, with TRBD2 matching 11 bases. This CDR3 is 16 amino acids long. Trimming cost V 0 bases and J 3 bases; bases outside gene matches: 3. Germline CDR1 is SGHNT and CDR2 is YYREEE (reference sequence).

V is TRBV4-1 and J is TRBJ2-5; 9 bases agree with TRBD1. Germline V CDR1 and CDR2: MGHRA, YSYEKL. The V segment lost 4 bases and the J segment 4 bases; nucleotides outside the gene matches: 1. The CDR3 consists of 13 residues. This chain's CDR3 is CASSLTGGETQYF. The CDR3 DNA sequence: TGCGCCAGCAGCCTGACAGGGGGAGAGACCCAGTACTTC.

The rearrangement links TRBV28 to TRBJ2-7, with 7 bases identical to TRBD1. This CDR3 region has 14 residues. With 8 bases clipped from V and 3 bases from J, the junction kept 10 bases outside the gene matches. Per the germline V gene, CDR1 is MDHEN and CDR2 is SYDVKM. Written as DNA, the CDR3 is TGTGCCAGCCAGGGGACAGAAAAATACTACGAGCAGTACTTC. Translation gives CASQGTEKYYEQYF.

The chain carries TRBV24-1 and TRBJ2-7; D is undetermined. CDR1 is KGHDR and CDR2 is SFDVKD in the germline V gene. V lost 4 bases to trimming and J lost 3 bases, with 12 bases between them. The CDR3 is 14 residues long. The CDR3 region is CATSDPQRDYEQYF. The DNA for the CDR3 is TGTGCCACCAGTGACCCTCAGCGAGACTACGAGCAGTACTTC.

The V and J genes are TRBV6-1 and TRBJ2-2, with a possible D match to TRBD2 (6 bases). From germline, CDR1 is MNHNS and CDR2 SASEGT. Trimming removed 2 bases at V and 7 bases at J, with 20 bases between. The CDR3 is made up of 17 amino acids. CDR3 protein: CASSERRGVTHRGELFF. As DNA, the CDR3 is TGTGCCAGCAGTGAACGACGCGGGGTTACCCACCGCGGGGAGCTGTTTTTT.

This clone was counted between two and nine times. This chain links TRBV7-9 with TRBJ1-1; D is possibly TRBD1 (5 bases). In germline, CDR1 is SEHNR, CDR2 FQNEAQ (reference sequence). This CDR3 has 13 amino acids. V gave up 5 bases and J gave up 3 bases, with 10 bases separating them. CDR3 residues: CASSVQEDTEAFF. CDR3 nucleotide sequence: TGTGCCAGCAGCGTACAGGAAGACACTGAAGCTTTCTTT.

The J gene is TRBJ2-3, the V gene TRBV6-5; possibly TRBD2 for D (6 bases). The CDR3 has 15 residues. Looked up from germline, CDR1 is MNHEY and CDR2 is SVGAGI. V shed 1 base and J shed 0 bases, with 8 bases lying between them. The DNA for the CDR3 is TGTGCCAGCAGTTACTTCGGGGGAAGCACAGATACGCAGTATTTT. Translation: CASSYFGGSTDTQYF.

V is TRBV28 and J is TRBJ2-7; possible D gene TRBD2, 6 bases. The germline V gene has CDR1 MDHEN and CDR2 SYDVKM. Trimming took 4 bases from V and 4 from J, leaving 11 bases between them. The CDR3 totals 13 residues. The CDR3 sequence is CASSSTSPYEQYF. Written as DNA, the CDR3 is TGTGCCAGCAGTTCAACTAGCCCGTACGAGCAGTACTTC.

The chain recombines TRBV2 with TRBJ2-7; 11 nucleotides line up with TRBD2. The CDR3 loop spans 15 amino acids. V trimming: 3 bases; J trimming: 7 bases; junction bases outside the gene matches: 8. The V gene's germline CDR1 is SNHLY and CDR2 FYNNEI. CDR3 bases: TGTGCCAGCAGTGAGGTAGCGGGAGGGCGTCGGGAGCAGTACTTC. Translating gives CASSEVAGGRREQYF.

This clone was seen only a few times. The CDR3 sequence: CASSLFGGTGYTF. As DNA, the CDR3 is TGTGCCAGCAGCTTATTTGGAGGGACCGGCTACACCTTC. The rearrangement joins TRBV7-9 to TRBJ1-2; D perhaps matches TRBD1 (5 bases). This CDR3 spans 13 amino acids. CDR1 SEHNR and CDR2 FQNEAQ come from the germline V gene (reference sequence). V was trimmed by 2 bases and J by 8 bases, leaving 12 bases between them.

This chain connects TRBV9 to TRBJ1-5; TRBD1 matches at 9 bases. This CDR3 comprises 15 residues. Trimming cost V 4 bases and J 9 bases; bases outside gene matches: 11. Germline V lookup: CDR1 SGDLS, CDR2 YYNGEE. The CDR3 is CASSTSGGQGSPQHF. DNA of the CDR3: TGTGCCAGCAGCACGAGTGGGGGACAGGGATCGCCCCAGCATTTT.

The chain uses TRBV4-3 and TRBJ2-1, with TRBD1 identical over 11 bases. Germline lookup yields CDR1 LGHNA and CDR2 YSLEER. There are 16 residues in the CDR3. J was trimmed by 8 bases and V by 0 bases; bases with no gene match: 6. The CDR3 is CASSQDIGQGADEQFF. The CDR3 bases are TGCGCCAGCAGCCAAGATATAGGACAGGGGGCCGATGAGCAGTTCTTC.

The chain uses TRBV5-1 and TRBJ2-2, with 9 bases fitting TRBD1. The CDR3 is 14 amino acids. Germline CDR1 is SGHRS and CDR2 is YFSETQ. V shed 6 bases, J shed 5 bases, and the junction held 5 bases outside the gene matches. DNA for the CDR3: TGCGCCAGCATGCTTGGACAGGGGACCGGGGAGCTGTTTTTT. Residues: CASMLGQGTGELFF.

The chain's CDR3 is CASSLEFGATNEKLFF. CDR3 in DNA: TGTGCCAGCAGCTTAGAGTTTGGAGCAACTAATGAAAAACTGTTTTTT. The V gene is TRBV7-6, the J gene TRBJ1-4; no firm D call. The CDR3 runs to 16 residues. Germline V gives CDR1 SGHVS, CDR2 FNYEAQ. Trimming took 1 base from V and 0 from J, leaving 9 bases between them.

V usage is TRBV2 and J usage is TRBJ1-1; maybe TRBD1 (6 bases). The CDR3 spans 14 residues. The V end lost 4 bases, the J end lost 4 bases, and 13 bases lay between the germline ends. Germline CDR1 reads SNHLY; CDR2 reads FYNNEI. DNA for the CDR3: TGTGCCAGCAGTGTGGACAGAGGGTTCACTGAAGCTTTCTTT. Translating it yields CASSVDRGFTEAFF. Complete variable domain (other parts from reference TRBV2 and TRBJ1-1): EPEVTQTPSHQVTQMGQEVILRCVPISNHLYFYWYRQILGQKVEFLVSFYNNEISEKSEIFDDQFSVERPDGSNFTLKIRSTKLEDSAMYFCASSVDRGFTEAFFGQGTRLTVV.

This chain joins TRBV12-5 and TRBJ2-7; 11 positions agree with TRBD1. Trimming removed 8 bases from V and 2 bases from J; junction bases left unmatched: 17. Germline-derived CDR1 and CDR2 are LGHNT and FRNRAP. There are 18 residues in the CDR3. This CDR3 is CASRGPGQGEARAYEQYV. In DNA form, the CDR3 reads TGTGCTAGTCGAGGTCCGGGACAGGGGGAAGCAAGGGCCTACGAGCAGTACGTC.